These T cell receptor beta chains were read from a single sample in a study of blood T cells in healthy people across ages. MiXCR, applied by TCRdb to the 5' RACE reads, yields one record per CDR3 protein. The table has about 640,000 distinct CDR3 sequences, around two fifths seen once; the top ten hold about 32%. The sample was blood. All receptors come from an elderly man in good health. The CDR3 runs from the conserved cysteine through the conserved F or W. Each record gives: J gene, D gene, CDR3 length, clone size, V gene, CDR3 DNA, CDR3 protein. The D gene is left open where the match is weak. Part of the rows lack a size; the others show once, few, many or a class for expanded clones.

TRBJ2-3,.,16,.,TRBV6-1,TGTGCCAGCAGCGAAAGGGGGGTACGAAGCACAGATACGCAGTATTTT,CASSERGVRSTDTQYF
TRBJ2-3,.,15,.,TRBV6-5,TGTGCCAGCAGTCCTCAAAGGGGGGAGACAGATACGCAGTATTTT,CASSPQRGETDTQYF
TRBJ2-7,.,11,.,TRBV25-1,TGTGCCAGCTACAGTGGTTACGAGCAGTACTTC,CASYSGYEQYF
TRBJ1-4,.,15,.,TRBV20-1,TGCAGTGCTAGAGATCCCGAGAAGCACAGAGAAAAACTGTTTTTT,CSARDPEKHREKLFF
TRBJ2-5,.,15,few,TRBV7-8,TGTGCCAGCAGCTTAATGTCGGGGGAGGAAGAGACCCAGTACTTC,CASSLMSGEEETQYF
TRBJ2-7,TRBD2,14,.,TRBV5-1,TGCGCCAGCAGCTTGGATAGCGGGGGCTACGAGCAGTACTTC,CASSLDSGGYEQYF
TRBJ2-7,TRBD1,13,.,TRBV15,TGTGCCACCAGCGGGGCAGGGGGCCGGGAGCAGTACTTC,CATSGAGGREQYF
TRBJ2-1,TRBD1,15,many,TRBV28,TGTGCCAGCAGCGACAGGGCTCCCTCCTACAATGAGCAGTTCTTC,CASSDRAPSYNEQFF
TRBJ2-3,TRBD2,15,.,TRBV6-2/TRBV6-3,TGTGCCAGCACCAGTGAGCGGGGGAACTCAGATACGCAGTATTTT,CASTSERGNSDTQYF
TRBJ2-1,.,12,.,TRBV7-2,TGTGCCAGCAGCTTCCACGGAAATGAGCAGTTCTTC,CASSFHGNEQFF
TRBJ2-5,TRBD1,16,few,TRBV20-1,TGCAGTGCTCCCGACAGGGGGCGGCCTTCCCAAGAGACCCAGTACTTC,CSAPDRGRPSQETQYF
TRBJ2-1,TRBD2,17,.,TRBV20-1,TGCAGTGCTACCGGGACTAGCGGGGCGGAAGGGTACAATGAGCAGTTCTTC,CSATGTSGAEGYNEQFF
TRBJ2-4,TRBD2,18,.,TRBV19,TGTGCCAGTAGTATTGGTGCTAGCGGGGGGATAGCCAAAAACATTCAGTACTTC,CASSIGASGGIAKNIQYF
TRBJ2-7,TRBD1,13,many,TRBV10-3,TGTGCCATCAGTTCGGGACAGGGGGACGAGCAGTACTTC,CAISSGQGDEQYF
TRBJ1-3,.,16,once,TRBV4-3,TGCGCCAGCAGCCAAGCCCCGGGGGGGACTGGAAACACCATATATTTT,CASSQAPGGTGNTIYF
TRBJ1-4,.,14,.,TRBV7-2,TGTGCCAGCAGCTTAGGACCGACTAATGAAAAACCGTTTTTT,CASSLGPTNEKPFF
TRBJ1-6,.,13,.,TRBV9,TGTGCCAGCAGCGCGACACATAATTCACCCCTCCACTTT,CASSATHNSPLHF
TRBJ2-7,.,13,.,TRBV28,TGTGCCAGCAGTTTCGACGCCTCCTACGAGCAGTACTTC,CASSFDASYEQYF
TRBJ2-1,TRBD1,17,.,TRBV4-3,TGCGCCAGCAGCCGCCTAATCGCCGGGACAGGGGGGATTGAGCAGTTCTTC,CASSRLIAGTGGIEQFF
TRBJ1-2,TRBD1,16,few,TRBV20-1,TGCAGTGCTAGAGACGCAGGGACAGGGGTTCGCTATGGCTACACCTTC,CSARDAGTGVRYGYTF
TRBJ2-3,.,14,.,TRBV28,TGTGCCAGCAGTCCAACGACTAGTTCCGATACGCAGTATTTT,CASSPTTSSDTQYF
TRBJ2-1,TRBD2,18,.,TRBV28,TGTGCCAGCAGTCACTCCCCCCCCGGGACTAGCGGGGGAGGAAAGCAGTTCTTC,CASSHSPPGTSGGGKQFF
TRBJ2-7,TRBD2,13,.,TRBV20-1,TGCAGTGCTAGCGGGAGGACCACCTACGAGCAGTACTTC,CSASGRTTYEQYF
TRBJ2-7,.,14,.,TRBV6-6,TGTGCCAGCAATCCTGGGCAGATCAGTCACGAGCAGTACTTC,CASNPGQISHEQYF
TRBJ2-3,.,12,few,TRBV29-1,TGCAGCGTTAAAAGGGACACAGATACGCAGTATTTT,CSVKRDTDTQYF
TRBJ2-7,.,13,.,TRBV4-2,TGTGCCAGCAGCCAAGCCCCCGGCTACGAGCAGTACTTC,CASSQAPGYEQYF
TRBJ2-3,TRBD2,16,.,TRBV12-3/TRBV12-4,TGTGCCAGCAGACAGGCGACTAGCGGGAGGCCAGATACGCAGTATTTT,CASRQATSGRPDTQYF
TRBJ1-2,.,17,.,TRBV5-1,TGCGCCAGCAGCTTGGCCTTAAGTTCCGGAGGACTCTATGGCTACACCTTC,CASSLALSSGGLYGYTF
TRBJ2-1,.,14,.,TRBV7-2,TGTGCCAGCAGCTTGGCCGGGACTTTCAATGAGCAGTTCTTC,CASSLAGTFNEQFF
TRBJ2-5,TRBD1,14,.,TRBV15,TGTGCCACCAGCACACAGGGGCGGGAAGAGACCCAGTACTTC,CATSTQGREETQYF
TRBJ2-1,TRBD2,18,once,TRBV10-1,TGCGCCAGCAGTGATGTCGGTAGCGGGGGGCTGGGGTCCAATGAGCAGTTCTTC,CASSDVGSGGLGSNEQFF
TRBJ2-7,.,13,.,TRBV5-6,TGTGCCAGCAGCTTCAGTCAGCGCTACGAGCAGTACTTC,CASSFSQRYEQYF
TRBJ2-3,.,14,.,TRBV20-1,TGCAGTGCCCAGTCCCGACATTCCGCAGATACGCAGTATTTT,CSAQSRHSADTQYF
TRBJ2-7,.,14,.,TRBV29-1,TGCAGCGTTGATTCGGGAGACTTCGGCAATGAGCAGTACTTC,CSVDSGDFGNEQYF
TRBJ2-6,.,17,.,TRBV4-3,TGCGCCAGCAGCCAAGTTAAGGGGGAGCCTGGGGCCAACGTCCTGACTTTC,CASSQVKGEPGANVLTF
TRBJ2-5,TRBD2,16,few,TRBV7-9,TGTGCCAGCAGCTTAAAAAAGGCGGGAGTCGGAAATGAGCAGTACTTC,CASSLKKAGVGNEQYF
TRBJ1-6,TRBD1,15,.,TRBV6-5,TGTGCCAGCAGTTACGGGACAGACGGGAGGTCACCCCTCCACTTT,CASSYGTDGRSPLHF
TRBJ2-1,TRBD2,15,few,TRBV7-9,TGTGCCAGCAGCTTGGAAGCGGGGATCTACAATGAGCAGTTCTTC,CASSLEAGIYNEQFF